This T cell receptor beta chain originates from a study of blood T cell repertoires in COVID-19. Study details: The study drew acute and convalescent COVID-19 samples from the United States, Italy and Spain.

Recovered participants had two consecutive negative NP/OP PCR tests, healthcare professional clearance, or symptom resolution. The protocol was immunoSEQ multiplex PCR, while the TCRdb copy is restricted to in-frame clones and leaves out a portion. Among approximately 440,000 clones listed, 80% to 95% were seen once. The receptor was isolated from a man between 18 and 29 years old who had recovered from COVID-19. Sample: PBMCs or T cells enriched from blood (not recorded which).

The DNA of the CDR3 is TGTGCCAGCAGCGTTAGCGGGAATTCTGGGGCCAACGTCCTGACTTTC. This translates into CASSVSGNSGANVLTF. The V gene is TRBV9, the J gene TRBJ2-6, with 8 nucleotides matching TRBD2. Germline CDR1 and CDR2: SGDLS and YYNGEE. V shed 2 bases, J shed 1 base, and the junction held 2 bases outside the gene matches. This CDR3 spans 16 amino acids.